The 9 T cell receptor beta chains below all came from one sample that was sequenced in a study of blood T cell repertoires in COVID-19. Sequencing was performed with immunoSEQ multiplex PCR; in TCRdb, only in-frame clones are kept and a portion is missing. Here the sample spans fewer than 85,000 clones, 65% to 85% being singletons. Sequenced: peripheral blood. All receptors come from a woman at least 80 years old with active or convalescent COVID-19.

This rearrangement joins TRBV28 to TRBJ2-1; 11 nucleotides align to TRBD2. There are 15 residues in the CDR3. The V gene's germline CDR1 is MDHEN and CDR2 SYDVKM. The junction had 1 base not matched to a gene; V was cut back by 3 bases and J by 3 bases. DNA of the CDR3: TGTGCCAGCAGTTTCGGGACTAGCGGCTACAATGAGCAGTTCTTC. This gives the protein CASSFGTSGYNEQFF.

The chain recombines TRBV5-1 with TRBJ2-7; weak D call: TRBD2 (5 bases). Germline V gene lookup returns CDR1 SGHRS and CDR2 YFSETQ. The CDR3 covers 14 residues. V was trimmed by 5 bases and J by 0 bases, leaving 12 bases between them. Here the CDR3 reads CASRPLGSSYEQYF. In DNA form, the CDR3 reads TGCGCCAGCAGACCACTAGGCAGCTCCTACGAGCAGTACTTC.

A single count supports this clone. V and J are TRBV2 and TRBJ2-7, with TRBD2 matching 14 bases. Germline V gene lookup returns CDR1 SNHLY and CDR2 FYNNEI. The V segment lost 7 bases and the J segment 4 bases; nucleotides outside the gene matches: 9. The CDR3 contains 16 residues. The CDR3 spells CASKSTGTSGGYEQYF. The CDR3 DNA is TGTGCCAGCAAAAGTACAGGGACTAGCGGGGGTTACGAGCAGTACTTC.

This chain joins TRBV7-2 and TRBJ2-7; maybe TRBD1 (5 bases). CDR1 and CDR2 (germline): SGHTA, FQGNSA. V gave up 2 bases and J gave up 2 bases, with 22 bases separating them. The CDR3 runs to 18 residues. In nucleotides, the CDR3 is TGTGCCAGCAGCTTAAGGTTTTATGGCTCTCAAGGGGCCTACGAGCAGTACTTC. Amino acids: CASSLRFYGSQGAYEQYF.

J is TRBJ2-7 and V is TRBV27; TRBD2 matches 13 bases. Germline V gene sequence: CDR1 MNHEY, CDR2 SMNVEV (reference sequence). Trimming took 7 bases from V and 7 from J; bases not matched to a gene: 7. The CDR3 sequence is 14 residues long. The CDR3 nucleotides read TGTGCCAGCACGGGACTAGCGGGACATGGAGAGCAGTACTTC. Its translation: CASTGLAGHGEQYF.

The J gene is TRBJ2-2, the V gene TRBV29-1; the match to TRBD1 covers 8 bases. CDR1 and CDR2 (germline): SQVTM, ANQGSEA. The CDR3 spans 17 residues. J gave up 0 bases and V 0 bases, and 6 bases lay outside the gene matches. The CDR3 DNA reads TGCAGCGTTGAAGAGACTGGACAGGGTACGAACACCGGGGAGCTGTTTTTT. Protein: CSVEETGQGTNTGELFF.

This clone was observed once. A read error may produce the germline difference seen at one junction end. The CDR3 region is CASSPDSYSEQFF. The CDR3 DNA follows: TGTGCCAGCTCACCGGACAGCTACAGTGAGCAGTTCTTC. The rearrangement joins TRBV18 to TRBJ2-1, with a weak D call TRBD1 (6 bases). CDR3 size: 13 residues. Germline lookup yields CDR1 KGHSH and CDR2 LQKENI. Drawing the rest from reference TRBV18 and TRBJ2-1, the complete variable domain is NAGVMQNPRHLVRRRGQEARLRCSPMKGHSHVYWYRQLPEEGLKFMVYLQKENIIDESGMPKERFSAEFPKEGPSILRIQQVVRGDSAAYFCASSPDSYSEQFFGPGTRLTVL.

The chain has TRBV5-1 and TRBJ2-1; 7 bases fit TRBD2. The CDR3 runs 13 residues. V trimming: 1 base; J trimming: 9 bases; junction bases outside the gene matches: 4. Germline CDR1 SGHRS, CDR2 YFSETQ. The CDR3 DNA sequence: TGCGCCAGCAGCTTGAGGGCGGGGGTTGAGCAGTTCTTC. Translating gives CASSLRAGVEQFF.

This chain joins TRBV5-1 and TRBJ1-4; TRBD1 matches 7 bases. This CDR3 is 15 amino acids long. V lost 2 bases to trimming and J lost 2 bases; unmatched junction nucleotides: 3. Germline V CDR1 and CDR2: SGHRS, YFSETQ. Here the CDR3 reads CASSFTGATNEKLFF. The CDR3 nucleotides read TGCGCCAGCAGCTTTACAGGGGCCACTAATGAAAAACTGTTTTTT.